These 7 T cell receptor beta chains originate from one sample sequenced in a study of T cell responses to AZD1222 COVID-19 vaccine. Libraries were prepared by immunoSEQ multiplex PCR; TCRdb keeps only in-frame clonotypes and omits some of them. The data hold 65,000 to 70,000 clones, with 82% observed a single time. Sequences were derived from peripheral blood, sampled on day 0 of AZD1222 vaccination. The origin of the receptors is an adult in good health.

V gene TRBV14 combines with J gene TRBJ1-5; D is possibly TRBD1 (5 bases). V dropped 4 bases and J dropped 7 bases, with 11 bases sitting between them. The CDR3 totals 13 residues. Per germline, CDR1 SGHDN and CDR2 FVKESK. The CDR3 is CASSPMGDQPQHF. The CDR3 nucleotides read TGTGCCAGCAGCCCTATGGGGGACCAGCCCCAGCATTTT. The full variable domain, rest sourced from reference TRBV14 and TRBJ1-5, is EAGVTQFPSHSVIEKGQTVTLRCDPISGHDNLYWYRRVMGKEIKFLLHFVKESKQDESGMPNNRFLAERTGGTYSTLKVQPAELEDSGVYFCASSPMGDQPQHFGDGTRLSIL.

CDR3 sequence reads: CASSLGGEGDTQYF. Here the CDR3 DNA reads TGCGCCAGCAGCTTAGGGGGTGAAGGAGATACGCAGTATTTT. The chain combines TRBV5-1 with TRBJ2-3; tentative D call: TRBD1 (6 bases). Germline CDR1 is SGHRS and CDR2 is YFSETQ. This CDR3 spans 14 amino acids. Between the trimmed V and J ends, which lost 2 bases and 5 bases, there was a span of 12 bases.

The V call is TRBV12-3 or TRBV12-4, the J call TRBJ1-5; no firm D call. Between the trimmed V and J ends, which lost 3 bases and 1 base, there was a span of 4 bases. The CDR3 has 13 residues. CDR3 region: CASSFESNQPQHF. CDR3 sequence (DNA): TGTGCCAGCAGTTTTGAAAGCAATCAGCCCCAGCATTTT.

The gene calls are TRBV27 and TRBJ1-1; possibly TRBD1 for D (6 bases). This CDR3 is 17 amino acids long. V lost 4 bases and J lost 4, with 22 bases in between. Germline V CDR1 and CDR2: MNHEY, SMNVEV (reference sequence). CDR3 sequence (DNA): TGTGCCAGCAGTTCCATCACAACAGGGTTCGGCAGCACTGAAGCTTTCTTT. It codes for CASSSITTGFGSTEAFF.

This CDR3 is CASVGQGGSEAFF. The CDR3, as DNA: TGTGCCAGCGTCGGACAGGGGGGGTCTGAAGCTTTCTTT. The V call is TRBV18, the J call TRBJ1-1, with TRBD1 matching over 10 bases. The length of the CDR3 is 13 residues. V gave up 8 bases and J gave up 6 bases; unmatched junction bases: 6. Per the germline V gene, CDR1 is KGHSH and CDR2 is LQKENI.

In DNA, the CDR3 is TGCGCCAGCAGGGCGCGTCGGGGGGGCGACCACAATGAGCAGTTCTTC. Translation: CASRARRGGDHNEQFF. The chain links TRBV10-2 to TRBJ2-1; 8 bases are a match to TRBD2. This CDR3 has 16 amino acids. Germline-derived CDR1 and CDR2 are WSHSY and SAAADI. V lost 6 bases, J lost 5 bases, and 12 bases stayed unmatched.

The DNA of the CDR3 is TGCGCCAGCAGCCCCCGGGACAGGGGACAAGAGACCCAGTACTTC. Its translation: CASSPRDRGQETQYF. The genes are TRBV5-1 and TRBJ2-5, with 10 bases lining up with TRBD1. The CDR3 length is 15 residues. Looked up from germline, CDR1 is SGHRS and CDR2 is YFSETQ. V was clipped by 4 bases and J by 2 bases; unmatched bases: 5.